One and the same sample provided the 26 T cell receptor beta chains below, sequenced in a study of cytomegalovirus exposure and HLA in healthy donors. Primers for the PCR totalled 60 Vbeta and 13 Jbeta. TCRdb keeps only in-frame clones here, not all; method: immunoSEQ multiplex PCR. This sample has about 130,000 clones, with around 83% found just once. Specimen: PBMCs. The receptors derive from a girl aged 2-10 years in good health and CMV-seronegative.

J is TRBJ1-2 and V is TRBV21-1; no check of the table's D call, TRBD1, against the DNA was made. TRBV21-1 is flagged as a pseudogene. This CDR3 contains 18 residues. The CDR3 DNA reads TGTGCCAGCAGCAAAGGCGTTACAGACAGGATTTGTAACTATAGCTACACCTTC. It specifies CASSKGVTDRICNYSYTF.

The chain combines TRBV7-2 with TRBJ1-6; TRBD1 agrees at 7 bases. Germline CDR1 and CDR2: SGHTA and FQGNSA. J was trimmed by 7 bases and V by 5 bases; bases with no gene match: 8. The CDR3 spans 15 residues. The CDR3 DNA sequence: TGTGCCAGCAGCATTGCCAGGGGGAGGAATTCACCCCTCCACTTT. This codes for CASSIARGRNSPLHF.

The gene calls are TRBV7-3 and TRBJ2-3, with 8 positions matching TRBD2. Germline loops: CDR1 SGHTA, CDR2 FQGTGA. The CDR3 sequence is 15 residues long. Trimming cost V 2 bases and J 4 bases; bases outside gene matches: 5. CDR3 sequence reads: CASSLATGGPDTQYF. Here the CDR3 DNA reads TGTGCCAGCAGCTTAGCAACGGGAGGGCCAGATACGCAGTATTTT.

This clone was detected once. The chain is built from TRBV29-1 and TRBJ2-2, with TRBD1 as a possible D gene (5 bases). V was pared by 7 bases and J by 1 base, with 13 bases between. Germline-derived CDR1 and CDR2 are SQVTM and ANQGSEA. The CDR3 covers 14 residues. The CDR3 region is CSAQPGMNTGELFF. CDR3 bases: TGCAGCGCACAACCAGGGATGAACACCGGGGAGCTGTTTTTT.

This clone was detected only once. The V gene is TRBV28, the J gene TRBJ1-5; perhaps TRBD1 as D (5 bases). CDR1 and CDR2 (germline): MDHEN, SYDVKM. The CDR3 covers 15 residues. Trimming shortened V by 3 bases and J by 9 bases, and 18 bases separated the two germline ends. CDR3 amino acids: CASSFETGLHRPQHF. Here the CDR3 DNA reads TGTGCCAGCAGTTTCGAAACAGGTCTTCATCGGCCCCAGCATTTT.

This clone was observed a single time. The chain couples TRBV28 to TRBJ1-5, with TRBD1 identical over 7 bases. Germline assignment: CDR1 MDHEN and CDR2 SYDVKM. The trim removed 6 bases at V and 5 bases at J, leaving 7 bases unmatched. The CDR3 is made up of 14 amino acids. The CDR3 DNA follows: TGTGCCAGCAGACTGACAGGGATGGATCAGCCCCAGCATTTT. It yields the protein CASRLTGMDQPQHF. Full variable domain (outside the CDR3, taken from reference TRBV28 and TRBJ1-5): DVKVTQSSRYLVKRTGEKVFLECVQDMDHENMFWYRQDPGLGLRLIYFSYDVKMKEKGDIPEGYSVSREKKERFSLILESASTNQTSMYLCASRLTGMDQPQHFGDGTRLSIL.

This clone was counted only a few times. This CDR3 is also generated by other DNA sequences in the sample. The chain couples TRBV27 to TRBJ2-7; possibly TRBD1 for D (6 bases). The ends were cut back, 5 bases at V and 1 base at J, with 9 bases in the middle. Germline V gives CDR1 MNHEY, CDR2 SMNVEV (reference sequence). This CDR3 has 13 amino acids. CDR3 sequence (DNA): TGTGCCAGCAGTCTAGGGGGATCCTACGAGCAGTACTTC. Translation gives CASSLGGSYEQYF.

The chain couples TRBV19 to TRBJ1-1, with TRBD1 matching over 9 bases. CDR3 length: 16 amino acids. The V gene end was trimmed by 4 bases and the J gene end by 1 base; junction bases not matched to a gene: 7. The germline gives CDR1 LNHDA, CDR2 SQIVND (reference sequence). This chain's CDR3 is CASSSKAGQGNTEAFF. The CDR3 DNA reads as TGTGCCAGTAGTAGTAAAGCGGGACAGGGGAACACTGAAGCTTTCTTT.

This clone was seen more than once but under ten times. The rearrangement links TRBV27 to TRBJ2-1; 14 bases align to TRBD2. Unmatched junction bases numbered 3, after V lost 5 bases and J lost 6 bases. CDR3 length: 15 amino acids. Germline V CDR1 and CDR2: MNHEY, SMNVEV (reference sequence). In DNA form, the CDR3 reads TGTGCCAGCAGTCCCGGGACTAGCGGGAGCAATGAGCAGTTCTTC. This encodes CASSPGTSGSNEQFF.

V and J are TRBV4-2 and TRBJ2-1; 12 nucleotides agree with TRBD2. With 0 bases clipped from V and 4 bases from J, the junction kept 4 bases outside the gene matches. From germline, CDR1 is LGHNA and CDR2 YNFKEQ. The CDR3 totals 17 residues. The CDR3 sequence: CASSQERTSGTYNEQFF. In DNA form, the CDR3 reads TGTGCCAGCAGCCAAGAGAGGACTAGCGGGACGTACAATGAGCAGTTCTTC.

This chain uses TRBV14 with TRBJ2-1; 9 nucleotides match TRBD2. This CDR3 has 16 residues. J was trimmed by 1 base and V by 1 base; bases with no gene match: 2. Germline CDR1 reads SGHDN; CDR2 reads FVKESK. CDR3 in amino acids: CASSQGAGGSYNEQFF. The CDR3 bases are TGTGCCAGCAGCCAAGGAGCGGGGGGTTCCTACAATGAGCAGTTCTTC. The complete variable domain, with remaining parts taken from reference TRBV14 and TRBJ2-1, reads EAGVTQFPSHSVIEKGQTVTLRCDPISGHDNLYWYRRVMGKEIKFLLHFVKESKQDESGMPNNRFLAERTGGTYSTLKVQPAELEDSGVYFCASSQGAGGSYNEQFFGPGTRLTVL.

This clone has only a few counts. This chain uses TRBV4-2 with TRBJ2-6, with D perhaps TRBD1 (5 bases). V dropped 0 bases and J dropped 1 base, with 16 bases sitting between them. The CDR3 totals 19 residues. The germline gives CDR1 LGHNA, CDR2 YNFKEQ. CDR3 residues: CASSQEDPGMFSGANVLTF. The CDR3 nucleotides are TGTGCCAGCAGCCAAGAAGACCCAGGGATGTTTTCTGGGGCCAACGTCCTGACTTTC.

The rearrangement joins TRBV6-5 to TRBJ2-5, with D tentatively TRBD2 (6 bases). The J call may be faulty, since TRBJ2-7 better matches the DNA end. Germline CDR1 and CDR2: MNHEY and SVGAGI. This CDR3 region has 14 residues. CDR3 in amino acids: CASSRMTDGSEQYF. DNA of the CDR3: TGTGCCAGCAGTAGGATGACAGACGGGAGCGAGCAGTACTTC.

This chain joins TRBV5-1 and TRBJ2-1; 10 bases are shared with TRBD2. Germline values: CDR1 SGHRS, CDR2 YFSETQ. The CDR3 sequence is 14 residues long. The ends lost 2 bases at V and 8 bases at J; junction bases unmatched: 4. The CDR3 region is CASSFSGGFDEQFF. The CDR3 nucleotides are TGCGCCAGCAGCTTTAGCGGGGGGTTCGATGAGCAGTTCTTC.

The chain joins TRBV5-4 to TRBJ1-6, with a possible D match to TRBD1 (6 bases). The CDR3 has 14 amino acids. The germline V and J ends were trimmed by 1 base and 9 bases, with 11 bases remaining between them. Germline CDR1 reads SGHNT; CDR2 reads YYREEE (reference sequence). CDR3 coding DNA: TGTGCCAGCAGCTTGAATACAGGGTTTTCACCCCTCCACTTT. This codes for CASSLNTGFSPLHF.

CDR3 coding DNA: TGCGCCAGCAGCCAAAGCCCGGGACAGGGGGCGAGCGAGCAGTACTTC. Residues: CASSQSPGQGASEQYF. The chain uses TRBV4-1 and TRBJ2-7, with TRBD1 identical over 12 bases. CDR1 is MGHRA and CDR2 is YSYEKL in the germline V gene. Unmatched junction bases numbered 8, after V lost 2 bases and J lost 6 bases. This CDR3 comprises 16 residues.

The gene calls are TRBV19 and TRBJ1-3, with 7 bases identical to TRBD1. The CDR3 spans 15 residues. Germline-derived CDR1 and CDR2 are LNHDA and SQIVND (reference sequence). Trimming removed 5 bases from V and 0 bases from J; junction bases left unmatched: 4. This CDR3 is CASSSRTGSGNTIYF. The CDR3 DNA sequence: TGTGCCAGTAGTTCTCGGACAGGCTCTGGAAACACCATATATTTT. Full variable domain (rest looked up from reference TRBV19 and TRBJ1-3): DGGITQSPKYLFRKEGQNVTLSCEQNLNHDAMYWYRQDPGQGLRLIYYSQIVNDFQKGDIAEGYSVSREKKESFPLTVTSAQKNPTAFYLCASSSRTGSGNTIYFGEGSWLTVV.

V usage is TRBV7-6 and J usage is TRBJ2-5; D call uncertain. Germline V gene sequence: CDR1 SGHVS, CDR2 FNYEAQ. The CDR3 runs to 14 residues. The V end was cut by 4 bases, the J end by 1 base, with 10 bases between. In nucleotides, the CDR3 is TGTGCCAGCAGCTATATCCACAGCCAAGAGACCCAGTACTTC. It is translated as CASSYIHSQETQYF.

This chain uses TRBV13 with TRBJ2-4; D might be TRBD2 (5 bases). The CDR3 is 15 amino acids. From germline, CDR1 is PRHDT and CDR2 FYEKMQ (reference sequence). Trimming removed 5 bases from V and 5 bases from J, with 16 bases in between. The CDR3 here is CASSPTGGNQNIQYF. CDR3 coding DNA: TGTGCCAGCAGCCCCACCGGAGGAAACCAAAACATTCAGTACTTC.

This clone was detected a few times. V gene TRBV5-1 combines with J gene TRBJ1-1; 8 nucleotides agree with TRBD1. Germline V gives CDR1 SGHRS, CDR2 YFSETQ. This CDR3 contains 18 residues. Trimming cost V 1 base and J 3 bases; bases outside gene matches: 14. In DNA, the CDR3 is TGCGCCAGCAGCTTGCGTTACAGGGGGTCAGGGGGGGACACTGAAGCTTTCTTT. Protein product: CASSLRYRGSGGDTEAFF. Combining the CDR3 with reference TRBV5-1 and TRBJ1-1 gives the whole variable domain KAGVTQTPRYLIKTRGQQVTLSCSPISGHRSVSWYQQTPGQGLQFLFEYFSETQRNKGNFPGRFSGRQFSNSRSEMNVSTLELGDSALYLCASSLRYRGSGGDTEAFFGQGTRLTVV.

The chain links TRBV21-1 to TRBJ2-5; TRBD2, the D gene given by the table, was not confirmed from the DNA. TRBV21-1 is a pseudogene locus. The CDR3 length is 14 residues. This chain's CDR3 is CASSKRGGPETQYF. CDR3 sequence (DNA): TGTGCCAGCAGCAAAAGGGGGGGGCCAGAGACCCAGTACTTC.

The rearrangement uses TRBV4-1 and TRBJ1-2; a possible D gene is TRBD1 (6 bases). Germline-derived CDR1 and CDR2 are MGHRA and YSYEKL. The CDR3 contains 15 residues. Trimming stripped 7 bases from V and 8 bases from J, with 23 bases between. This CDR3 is CASNPGTPASRGYTF. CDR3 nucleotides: TGCGCCAGCAACCCCGGGACACCCGCCTCAAGGGGCTACACCTTC.

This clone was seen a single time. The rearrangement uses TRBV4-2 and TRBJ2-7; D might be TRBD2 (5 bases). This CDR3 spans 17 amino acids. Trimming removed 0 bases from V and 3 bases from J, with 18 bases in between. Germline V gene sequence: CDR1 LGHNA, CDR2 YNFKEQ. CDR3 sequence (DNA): TGTGCCAGCAGCCAAGAGATCAGAGGGAGAACGCTCTACGAGCAGTACTTC. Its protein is CASSQEIRGRTLYEQYF.

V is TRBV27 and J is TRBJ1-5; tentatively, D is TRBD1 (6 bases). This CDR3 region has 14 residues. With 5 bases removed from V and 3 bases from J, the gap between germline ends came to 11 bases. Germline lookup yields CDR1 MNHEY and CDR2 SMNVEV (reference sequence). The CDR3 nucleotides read TGTGCCAGCAGTAGACAGGCCAACAATCAGCCCCAGCATTTT. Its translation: CASSRQANNQPQHF.

The CDR3 DNA sequence: TGTGCCAGCAGTCCCTCCGGACAGCTTTACGAGCAGTACTTC. Translating gives CASSPSGQLYEQYF. V usage is TRBV6-6 and J usage is TRBJ2-7, with D tentatively TRBD1 (6 bases). Trimming pared 5 bases from V and 4 bases from J, leaving 15 bases between. Germline V gene data show CDR1 as MNHNY and CDR2 as SVGAGI (reference sequence). This CDR3 has 14 amino acids.

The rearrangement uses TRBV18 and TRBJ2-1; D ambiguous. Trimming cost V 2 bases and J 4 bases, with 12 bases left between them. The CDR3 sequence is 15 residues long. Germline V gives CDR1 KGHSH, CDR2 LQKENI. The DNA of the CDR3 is TGTGCCAGCTCACCAAGGTCAAGAGGATACAATGAGCAGTTCTTC. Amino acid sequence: CASSPRSRGYNEQFF. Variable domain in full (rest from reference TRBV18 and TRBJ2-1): NAGVMQNPRHLVRRRGQEARLRCSPMKGHSHVYWYRQLPEEGLKFMVYLQKENIIDESGMPKERFSAEFPKEGPSILRIQQVVRGDSAAYFCASSPRSRGYNEQFFGPGTRLTVL.